This T cell receptor beta chain appears in the sequencing data of a study of T cells in Graves' hyperthyroidism and ophthalmopathy (dated by TCRdb to the late 2010s). Some background on the complete study: Peripheral blood samples were taken at initial diagnosis, before any treatment was given. To identify distinguishing TCR V-J signatures, a discovery cohort of around 100 patients was used, comprising 43 with Graves' ophthalmopathy and around 60 with stable Graves' hyperthyroidism. An independent validation cohort of about 20 hyperthyroidism patients and more than 15 patients who later progressed to ophthalmopathy tested prospective prediction of ophthalmopathy. The 90 to 100 discovery patients were randomly split 7:3 into training and test sets. Thyroid tissue and blood T-cell repertoires from several Graves' hyperthyroidism patients were also compared in the study. Once sampling was done, hyperthyroidism patients were given methimazole at a starting dose of 30 mg daily, whereas ophthalmopathy patients were given high-dose intravenous methylprednisolone. According to the paper, TCR Vbeta CDR3 sequencing was carried out on over 130 peripheral blood samples, which came from about 45 ophthalmopathy, 75 or so hyperthyroidism and approximately 17 progressor patients.

Broader findings and caveats from the paper: During validation, the model predicted progression to ophthalmopathy a median of approximately 6 months ahead of onset, with approximately 70% sensitivity and roughly 75% specificity. In cross-validation, a model built on a 13 V-J signature told ophthalmopathy apart from stable hyperthyroidism with approximately 91% sensitivity and about 81% specificity, and in testing the same model reached 80%/75%. Blood samples also contained most of the expanded thyroid clonotypes (frequency above 0.001), which suggests that blood repertoires may reflect thyroid immune responses. Sample size was not statistically predetermined, and investigators were not blinded to group allocation.

V drops 5 bases and J drops 3 bases, leaving 10 bases in between. Its CDR3 holds 13 amino acids, cysteine through phenylalanine. The kept DNA is CDR3 alone, 39 bases in frame from the first base. The germline V gene sets CDR1 to LGHNT and CDR2 to FRNRAP. Notes on this clonotype: No antigen is known for it. The input lacks base qualities; no much larger clone sits a single base away.

The TCR beta CDR3 regions were amplified from RNA transcripts. The first round of RT-PCR for the TCR CDR3 was performed with the HTBI primer set and the Qiagen OneStep RT-PCR kit. The libraries were constructed in a second round of multiplex PCR and then size-selected and purified. Libraries were sequenced paired-end with 100 bp reads on an Illumina HiSeq2000. For the original study's pipeline: SOAPnuke was used to process the raw data, removing reads that contained adapters or uncalled bases, had a mean Phred below 15, or lacked an exact match to the constant primer or identifier. COPE v1.2.5 was used to merge the high-quality paired reads, and each unique nucleotide sequence was defined as a clonotype. MiTCR v1.1 was used to align clonotypes to the IMGT TRBV, TRBD and TRBJ reference segments. Analysis was restricted to V-J combinations with a frequency above 0.0001, which covered about 99% of repertoires. A TCS score was defined as the ratio between F50 (clonal expansion) and ExV (chaos), using BLOSUM62-based TCRdist between CDR3 peptides within each V-J. Welch's t-statistics and random forest reduced roughly 500 V-J features to 10 to 15, which were used in a naive Bayes classifier (R e1071). TCRdb reworked the public reads: Q25 trimming with fastp, MiXCR clone assembly, productive beta chains retained. Merged by CDR3 protein, the rows form single entries marked with the most common genes and DNA. TCRdb's processing, not the authors' own work, is the source of the V and J calls. Here the sample has around 700,000 distinct CDR3 sequences; 15% to 20% occur a single time. The ten largest clones represent about a sixth of the sample.

Hyperthyroidism patients were newly diagnosed, with disease duration under 2 months, and aged 18 to 65 years. Patients with uncontrolled infections, other autoimmune diseases, pregnancy or lactation were excluded. Diagnoses were based on clinical symptoms, serum thyroxine and TRAb, thyroid ultrasound and orbital computed tomography. For progressor patients, blood was drawn at the first diagnosis of hyperthyroidism, before any ophthalmopathy symptoms had appeared. Ficoll-Paque density gradient centrifugation was used to isolate PBMCs from approximately 11 ml of fresh peripheral blood. Progressor patients were first diagnosed with Graves' hyperthyroidism and then developed ophthalmopathy during follow-up. Trizol reagent was used to extract total RNA, and RNA quality was then checked on an Agilent 2100 Bioanalyzer.

The sequenced sample was blood. The chain employs TRBV12-5 and TRBJ1-2; TRBD1 is possibly the D segment (6 matching bases). The TCR was taken from a woman aged 50 to 65 with Graves' hyperthyroidism that later progressed to Graves' ophthalmopathy. The CDR3 reads CASGGDIHYGYTF. The nucleotide sequence is TGTGCTAGTGGTGGGGACATCCACTATGGCTACACCTTC.